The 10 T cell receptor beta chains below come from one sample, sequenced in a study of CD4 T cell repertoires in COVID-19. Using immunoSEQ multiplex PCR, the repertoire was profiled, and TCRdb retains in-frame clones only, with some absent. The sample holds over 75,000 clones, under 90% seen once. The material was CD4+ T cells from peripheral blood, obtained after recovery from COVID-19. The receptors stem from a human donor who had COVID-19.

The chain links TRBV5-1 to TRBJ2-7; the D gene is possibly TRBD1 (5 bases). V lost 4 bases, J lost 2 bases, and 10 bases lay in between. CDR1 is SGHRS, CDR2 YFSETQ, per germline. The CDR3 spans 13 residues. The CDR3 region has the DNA TGCGCCAGCAGCACAGGCCATACCTACGAGCAGTACTTC. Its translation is CASSTGHTYEQYF.

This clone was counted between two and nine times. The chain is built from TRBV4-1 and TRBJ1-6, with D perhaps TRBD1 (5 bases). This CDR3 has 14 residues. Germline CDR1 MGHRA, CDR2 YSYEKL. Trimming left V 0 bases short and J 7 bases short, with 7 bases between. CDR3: CASSQDRGNSPLHF. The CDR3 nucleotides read TGCGCCAGCAGCCAAGATAGGGGAAATTCACCCCTCCACTTT.

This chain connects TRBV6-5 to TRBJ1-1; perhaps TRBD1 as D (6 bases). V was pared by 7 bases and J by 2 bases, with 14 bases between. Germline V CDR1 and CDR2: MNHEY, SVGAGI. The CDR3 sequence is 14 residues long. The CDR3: CASISRQANTEAFF. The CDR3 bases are TGTGCCAGCATTTCCCGACAGGCTAACACTGAAGCTTTCTTT.

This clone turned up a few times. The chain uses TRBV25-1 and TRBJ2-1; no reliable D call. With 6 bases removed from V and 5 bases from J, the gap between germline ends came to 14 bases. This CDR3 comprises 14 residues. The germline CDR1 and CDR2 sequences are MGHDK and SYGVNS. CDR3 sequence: CASRGSTDNNEQFF. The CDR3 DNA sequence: TGTGCCAGCAGAGGATCGACTGATAACAATGAGCAGTTCTTC.

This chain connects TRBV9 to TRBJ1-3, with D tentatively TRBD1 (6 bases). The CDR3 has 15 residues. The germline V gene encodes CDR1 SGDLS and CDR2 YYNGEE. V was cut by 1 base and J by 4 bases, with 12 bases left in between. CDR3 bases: TGTGCCAGCAGCGTAAACCCAGGGGACGGAAACACCATATATTTT. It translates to CASSVNPGDGNTIYF.

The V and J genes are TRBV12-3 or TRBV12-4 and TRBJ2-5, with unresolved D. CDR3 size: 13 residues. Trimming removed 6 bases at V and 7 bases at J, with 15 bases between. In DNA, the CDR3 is TGTGCCAGCAGCCCCACCGATACGGGGACCCAGTACTTC. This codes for CASSPTDTGTQYF.

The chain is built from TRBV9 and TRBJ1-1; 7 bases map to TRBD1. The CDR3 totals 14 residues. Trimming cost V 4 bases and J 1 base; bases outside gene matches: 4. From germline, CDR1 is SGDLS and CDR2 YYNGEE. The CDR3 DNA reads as TGTGCCAGCAGCAGAGACAGGGCGAACACTGAAGCTTTCTTT. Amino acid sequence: CASSRDRANTEAFF.

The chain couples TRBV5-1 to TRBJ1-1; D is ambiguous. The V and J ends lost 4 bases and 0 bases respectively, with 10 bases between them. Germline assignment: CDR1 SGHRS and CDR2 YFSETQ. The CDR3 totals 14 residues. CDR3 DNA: TGCGCCAGCAGCCGAGGGAATATGAACACTGAAGCTTTCTTT. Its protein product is CASSRGNMNTEAFF.

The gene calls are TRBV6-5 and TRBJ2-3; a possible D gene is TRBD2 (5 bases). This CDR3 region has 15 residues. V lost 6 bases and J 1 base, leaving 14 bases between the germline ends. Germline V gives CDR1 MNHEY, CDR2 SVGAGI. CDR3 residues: CASRGFNGGTDTQYF. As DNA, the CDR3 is TGTGCCAGCAGGGGTTTTAACGGGGGCACAGATACGCAGTATTTT.

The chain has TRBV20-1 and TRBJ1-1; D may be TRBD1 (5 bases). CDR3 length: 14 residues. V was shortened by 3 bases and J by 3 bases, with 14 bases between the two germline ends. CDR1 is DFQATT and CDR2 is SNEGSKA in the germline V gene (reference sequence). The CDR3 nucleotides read TGCAGTGCTAGTTCAACGGGACGACACACTGAAGCTTTCTTT. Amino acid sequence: CSASSTGRHTEAFF.